The 31 T cell receptor beta chains given below trace back to one sample, sequenced in a study of metastatic and nonmetastatic thyroid tumors. Until they underwent thyroid surgery, no patient had received any treatment. TCRdb re-clonotyped the PCR reads via MiXCR. The repertoire has about 20,000 clones, approximately 15% of them found once; the top ten carry about 9.4%. What was sequenced was tumor tissue. The origin of the receptors is a female donor with papillary thyroid cancer or a benign thyroid nodule (not recorded which). Some clones in this sample may be carry-over from other donors' samples.

This clone was recorded many times. Since a much larger clone is just one base distant, this may be a read error. This chain connects TRBV12-3 or TRBV12-4 to TRBJ2-1; 9 bases line up with TRBD1. Trimming at V came to 6 bases and at J to 9 bases, leaving 9 bases not matched to a gene. The length of the CDR3 is 14 residues. This CDR3 reads CASRYRGHISEQFF. CDR3 nucleotide sequence: TGTGCCAGCAGATACAGGGGGCATATCAGTGAGCAGTTCTTC.

There are many counts of this clone. The chain uses TRBV6-1 and TRBJ2-3, with TRBD2 matching 8 bases. CDR3 length equals 12 residues. Germline V gene data show CDR1 as MNHNS and CDR2 as SASEGT. Trimming removed 5 bases from V and 11 bases from J; junction bases left unmatched: 6. This chain's CDR3 is CASSKRGLGQYF. CDR3 nucleotide sequence: TGTGCCAGCAGTAAGCGGGGGTTGGGGCAGTATTTT.

On this clone: This may be a read error: a much more frequent sequence differs by one nucleotide. The chain carries TRBV7-6 and TRBJ1-1, with 8 bases that match TRBD1. The CDR3 runs 14 residues. CDR1 is SGHVS and CDR2 is FNYEAQ in the germline V gene. The junction had 8 bases not matched to a gene; V was cut back by 0 bases and J by 11 bases. CDR3 sequence: CASSLAGRGQDAFF. CDR3 nucleotides: TGTGCCAGCAGCTTAGCAGGCAGGGGGCAGGATGCTTTCTTT.

This clone is judged medium-sized. The chain carries TRBV12-3 or TRBV12-4 and TRBJ2-7, with 9 bases identical to TRBD1. The CDR3 runs 15 residues. Losses at the gene ends were 6 bases for V and 7 bases for J; bases not matched to a gene: 13. The CDR3 nucleotides are TGTGCCAGCAGCAAGGACACAGGGGGCGCGGGAGAGCAGTACTTC. It translates to CASSKDTGGAGEQYF.

Concerning this clone itself: The conserved phenylalanine or tryptophan normally closing the CDR3 is absent here, so this likely arose from a read error. The chain joins TRBV5-1 to TRBJ2-1; 7 bases align to TRBD2. The V gene end was trimmed by 4 bases and the J gene end by 10 bases; junction bases not matched to a gene: 14. Germline CDR1 reads SGHRS; CDR2 reads YFSETQ. This CDR3 comprises 15 residues. The CDR3 sequence is CASSVGGTSVAEQFL. CDR3 nucleotides: TGCGCCAGCAGCGTGGGGGGTACTAGCGTGGCCGAGCAGTTCCTC.

Many counts were recorded for this clone. The V call is TRBV19, the J call TRBJ1-5; D not certain. CDR1 is LNHDA and CDR2 is SQIVND in the germline V gene (reference sequence). This CDR3 has 15 amino acids. V lost 1 base and J 2 bases, leaving 9 bases between the germline ends. The CDR3 here is CASSIGRNGNQPQHF. In DNA, the CDR3 is TGTGCCAGTAGTATAGGCAGGAACGGCAATCAGCCCCAGCATTTT. Using reference TRBV19 and TRBJ1-5 for the parts outside the CDR3, the full variable domain is DGGITQSPKYLFRKEGQNVTLSCEQNLNHDAMYWYRQDPGQGLRLIYYSQIVNDFQKGDIAEGYSVSREKKESFPLTVTSAQKNPTAFYLCASSIGRNGNQPQHFGDGTRLSIL.

This clone was counted ten times or more. The chain recombines TRBV28 with TRBJ1-6; D unresolved. Germline CDR1 and CDR2: MDHEN and SYDVKM. With 8 bases removed from V and 0 bases from J, the gap between germline ends came to 11 bases. This CDR3 has 15 residues. CDR3 in DNA: TGTGCCAGCCGAGCGTCGAGCTCCTATAATTCACCCCTCCACTTT. Its translation: CASRASSSYNSPLHF.

Notes on this clone: A much larger clone differs from this one at a single base, so this may be a read error. The chain uses TRBV9 and TRBJ2-5, with TRBD2 matching 9 bases. V dropped 4 bases and J dropped 5; count of bases not matched to a gene: 9. Germline V gene lookup returns CDR1 SGDLS and CDR2 YYNGEE. CDR3 size: 15 residues. The CDR3 nucleotides are TGTGCCAGCAGCCGCAGACTAGCGGTATGGGAGACCCAGTACTTC. Encoded protein: CASSRRLAVWETQYF.

This clone was counted many times. The chain uses TRBV6-1 and TRBJ2-1, with TRBD2 identical over 11 bases. Germline V gene sequence: CDR1 MNHNS, CDR2 SASEGT. V shed 6 bases and J 8 bases; nucleotides not matched to a gene: 12. The CDR3 loop spans 16 amino acids. CDR3 region: CASSPRVSGGADEQFF. DNA of the CDR3: TGTGCCAGCAGCCCCCGAGTTAGCGGGGGGGCCGATGAGCAGTTCTTC.

This chain connects TRBV18 to TRBJ2-1; 11 positions match TRBD1. This CDR3 region has 14 residues. Unmatched junction bases numbered 3, after V lost 4 bases and J lost 7 bases. Germline V gives CDR1 KGHSH, CDR2 LQKENI. CDR3 residues: CASSRTGGGNEQFF. DNA of the CDR3: TGTGCCAGCTCACGGACAGGGGGCGGAAATGAGCAGTTCTTC.

This clone was detected many times. V gene TRBV6-2 or TRBV6-3 combines with J gene TRBJ1-1; D perhaps matches TRBD1 (6 bases). The CDR3 contains 13 residues. V was trimmed by 7 bases and J by 5 bases, leaving 14 bases between them. Germline V gene sequence: CDR1 MNHEY, CDR2 SVGEGT. The CDR3: CASNLQGSTEAFF. The CDR3 bases are TGTGCCAGCAACCTACAGGGATCAACTGAAGCTTTCTTT.

This clone was seen at least ten times. This sequence joins TRBV3-1 and TRBJ1-1, with a tentative D call TRBD1 (5 bases). This CDR3 spans 12 amino acids. Trimming removed 0 bases from V and 10 bases from J, with 9 bases in between. The germline CDR1 and CDR2 sequences are LGHDT and YNNKEL (reference sequence). CDR3 amino acids: CASSQEDGGAFF. The CDR3 DNA is TGTGCCAGCAGCCAAGAAGATGGGGGAGCTTTCTTT.

This clone was detected ten times or more. The chain joins TRBV20-1 to TRBJ2-3; no firm D call. The CDR3 extends over 12 amino acids. With 0 bases removed from V and 6 bases from J, the gap between germline ends came to 7 bases. Germline V gene sequence: CDR1 DFQATT, CDR2 SNEGSKA (reference sequence). The CDR3 DNA sequence: TGCAGTGCTAGAGAGATAGGGGATACGCAGTATTTT. This codes for CSAREIGDTQYF.

Relative to its sample, this clone is medium-sized. This rearrangement joins TRBV28 to TRBJ2-7, with D possibly TRBD2 on 5 matching bases. The CDR3 covers 12 residues. Trimming took off 5 bases at V and 12 bases at J, with 17 bases between the two ends. CDR1 is MDHEN, CDR2 SYDVKM, per germline. The CDR3 DNA follows: TGTGCCAGCAGTCTCTCCACTAGTTTGATGTACTTC. Protein sequence: CASSLSTSLMYF.

The table lists this clone with many counts. The J gene is TRBJ2-3, the V gene TRBV10-2, with D perhaps matching TRBD2 (5 bases). CDR3 length: 16 amino acids. CDR1 WSHSY and CDR2 SAAADI come from the germline V gene. With 5 bases removed from V and 4 bases from J, the gap between germline ends came to 19 bases. The CDR3 spells CASSMPGLNGADTQYF. The CDR3 DNA is TGCGCCAGCAGTATGCCCGGACTCAACGGGGCAGATACGCAGTATTTT.

This clone was detected many times. A read error is possible here, since a much larger clone lies one base away. The chain is built from TRBV19 and TRBJ1-1; D gene unclear. The ends were cut back, 4 bases at V and 3 bases at J, with 15 bases in the middle. This CDR3 has 15 amino acids. The germline V gene encodes CDR1 LNHDA and CDR2 SQIVND (reference sequence). The CDR3 DNA follows: TGTGCCAGTAGTAGGTCGGGGTCTTGTGACACTGAAGCTTTCTTT. Protein product: CASSRSGSCDTEAFF.

This clone is classed as medium-sized. The J gene is TRBJ2-2, the V gene TRBV27; possibly TRBD1 for D (5 bases). Per the germline V gene, CDR1 is MNHEY and CDR2 is SMNVEV (reference sequence). The V gene lost 6 bases and the J gene lost 2 bases, with 16 bases spanning the gap. The CDR3 has 16 residues. The CDR3 spells CASRQAGAVNTGELFF. The DNA for the CDR3 is TGTGCCAGCAGACAGGCCGGCGCAGTCAACACCGGGGAGCTGTTTTTT.

The gene calls are TRBV20-1 and TRBJ2-1; D could derive from TRBD1 or TRBD2 (5 bases each). The CDR3 has 18 residues. CDR1 and CDR2 from the germline V gene are DFQATT and SNEGSKA (reference sequence). CDR3 in DNA: TGCAGGGCCCCGTTGGTAGTGGGGGACCCACGTAGGTACAATGAGCAGTTCTTC. Its translation is CRAPLVVGDPRRYNEQFF.

This clone was recorded many times. The chain combines TRBV7-2 with TRBJ2-5; D remains unclear. The V gene's germline CDR1 is SGHTA and CDR2 FQGNSA. This CDR3 region has 14 residues. The ends were cut back, 1 base at V and 5 bases at J, with 11 bases in the middle. CDR3: CASSLGQLQETQYF. The CDR3 region has the DNA TGTGCCAGCAGCTTAGGGCAGCTTCAGGAGACCCAGTACTTC.

In this sample, this clone turned up many times. An end of the junction does not agree with germline; a read error may underlie this. This chain connects TRBV7-7 to TRBJ1-2, with a tentative D call TRBD1 (5 bases). This CDR3 region has 12 residues. Germline loops: CDR1 SSHAT, CDR2 FNYEAQ (reference sequence). The CDR3 DNA reads TGTGCTAGCAGCTCGGGGCAGGCGAGGAAAACCTTC. As protein: CASSSGQARKTF.

Worth noting for this clone: One base away lies a much larger clone, so this may be a sequencing read error. The chain is built from TRBV5-6 and TRBJ2-7; D gene ambiguous. CDR3 size: 12 residues. From germline, CDR1 is SGHDT and CDR2 YYEEEE. Trimming stripped 7 bases from V and 7 bases from J, with 15 bases between. The CDR3 protein is CASPPPRCEQYF. For the CDR3, the DNA is TGTGCCAGCCCCCCCCCAAGGTGTGAGCAGTACTTC.

V is TRBV6-1 and J is TRBJ2-2, with D uncertain. Germline V lookup: CDR1 MNHNS, CDR2 SASEGT. V was clipped by 6 bases and J by 0 bases, with 11 bases between them. CDR3 length equals 15 residues. CDR3 residues: CASRAGSTNTGELFF. The CDR3 nucleotides read TGTGCCAGCAGAGCCGGCAGCACGAACACCGGGGAGCTGTTTTTT.

The rearrangement uses TRBV5-1 and TRBJ2-3; 11 bases fit TRBD2. Trimming cost V 4 bases and J 5 bases; bases outside gene matches: 12. The CDR3 has 17 amino acids. Germline CDR1 is SGHRS and CDR2 is YFSETQ. The CDR3 loop reads CASSPIPTSGGLDTQYF. The CDR3 DNA reads TGCGCCAGCAGCCCAATCCCCACTAGCGGGGGTTTAGATACGCAGTATTTT.

This clone was recorded many times. The V call is TRBV19, the J call TRBJ2-4; no firm D call. In germline, CDR1 is LNHDA, CDR2 SQIVND (reference sequence). The CDR3 covers 15 residues. Between the trimmed V and J ends, which lost 5 bases and 0 bases, there was a span of 11 bases. The CDR3 protein is CASSDGTLAKNIQYF. CDR3 DNA sequence: TGTGCCAGTAGTGACGGAACCTTAGCCAAAAACATTCAGTACTTC. Full variable domain (remainder filled in from reference TRBV19 and TRBJ2-4): DGGITQSPKYLFRKEGQNVTLSCEQNLNHDAMYWYRQDPGQGLRLIYYSQIVNDFQKGDIAEGYSVSREKKESFPLTVTSAQKNPTAFYLCASSDGTLAKNIQYFGAGTRLSVL.

This clone was counted at least ten times. The V call is TRBV20-1, the J call TRBJ2-7; D is uncertain. In germline, CDR1 is DFQATT, CDR2 SNEGSKA (reference sequence). This CDR3 has 16 amino acids. The ends were cut back, 0 bases at V and 3 bases at J, with 18 bases in the middle. The CDR3: CSARDRTASALYEQYF. The CDR3 DNA follows: TGCAGTGCTAGAGATCGTACCGCGTCGGCTCTCTACGAGCAGTACTTC.

The CDR3 loop reads CASSLSGSGVYNEQFF. The CDR3 DNA reads TGTGCCAGCAGCTTATCGGGTAGTGGGGTGTACAATGAGCAGTTCTTC. This sequence joins TRBV7-2 and TRBJ2-1; D gene uncertain. Germline lookup yields CDR1 SGHTA and CDR2 FQGNSA. V was trimmed by 2 bases and J by 4 bases, leaving 15 bases between them. This CDR3 is 16 amino acids long.

This clone occurred many times. A read error may be the cause here, since a much bigger clone is one base away. Different DNA sequences within this sample yield the same CDR3. The V gene is TRBV24-1, the J gene TRBJ2-2, with D unclear. The V and J ends lost 10 bases and 5 bases respectively, with 7 bases between them. CDR3 length: 11 residues. The germline V gene encodes CDR1 KGHDR and CDR2 SFDVKD. CDR3 coding DNA: TGTGCCACTAGTAGGACCGGGGAGCTGTTTTTT. Protein sequence: CATSRTGELFF.

The table lists this clone with many counts. The chain has TRBV20-1 and TRBJ2-3; D unresolved. The V end lost 2 bases, the J end lost 4 bases, and 4 bases lay between the germline ends. CDR3 length equals 11 residues. Germline V lookup: CDR1 DFQATT, CDR2 SNEGSKA (reference sequence). The CDR3 here is CSARYADTQYF. CDR3 bases: TGCAGTGCTAGATACGCAGATACGCAGTATTTT.

Of note for this clone: Just one base apart from a much larger clone, this may be a read error. The chain employs TRBV5-5 and TRBJ2-2; D call uncertain. V was pared by 6 bases and J by 5 bases, with 17 bases between. The CDR3 extends over 15 amino acids. The germline gives CDR1 SGHKS, CDR2 YYEKEE (reference sequence). The CDR3 region is CASIPSEPRTGELFF. CDR3 nucleotides: TGTGCCAGCATCCCTTCGGAGCCGAGAACCGGGGAGCTGTTTTTT. The full variable domain, its missing parts supplied by reference TRBV5-5 and TRBJ2-2, is DAGVTQSPTHLIKTRGQQVTLRCSPISGHKSVSWYQQVLGQGPQFIFQYYEKEERGRGNFPDRFSARQFPNYSSELNVNALLLGDSALYLCASIPSEPRTGELFFGEGSRLTVL.

As concerns this clone: One base away lies a much larger clone, so this may be a sequencing read error. V gene TRBV5-1 combines with J gene TRBJ2-2; D is ambiguous. V dropped 1 base and J dropped 6 bases, with 4 bases sitting between them. The CDR3 spans 12 residues. Germline V gene sequence: CDR1 SGHRS, CDR2 YFSETQ. The CDR3 bases are TGCGCCAGCAGCTTGATGTCCGGGGAGCTGTTTTTT. It specifies CASSLMSGELFF.

The V and J genes are TRBV19 and TRBJ1-1, with D hard to call. This CDR3 has 13 amino acids. The V end was cut by 2 bases, the J end by 6 bases, with 10 bases between. Germline V CDR1 and CDR2: LNHDA, SQIVND (reference sequence). CDR3 nucleotides: TGTGCCAGTAGTATACTTGCCGTATCTGAAGCTTTCTTT. Residues: CASSILAVSEAFF.